These 15 T cell receptor beta chains came from one sample sequenced in a study of blood T cell repertoires in COVID-19. Produced via immunoSEQ multiplex PCR; TCRdb's table is partial and in-frame only. The table records about 110,000 clones, around 85% of them present only once. The sequencing sample was made of peripheral blood. The receptors shown here come from a man aged 45-60 years with acute or convalescent COVID-19.

The chain combines TRBV6-5 with TRBJ2-2; D not resolved. V was trimmed by 0 bases and J by 4 bases, leaving 3 bases between them. Germline V lookup: CDR1 MNHEY, CDR2 SVGAGI. The CDR3 runs 13 residues. Written as DNA, the CDR3 is TGTGCCAGCAGTTACTCTAGCACCGGGGAGCTGTTTTTT. The encoded protein is CASSYSSTGELFF.

The rearrangement uses TRBV30 and TRBJ2-6; TRBD2 aligns across 10 bases. Germline V gene data show CDR1 as GTSNPN and CDR2 as SVGIG (reference sequence). The J segment lost 0 bases and the V segment lost 0 bases, leaving 14 bases of the junction unmatched. This CDR3 contains 21 residues. The CDR3 region has the DNA TGTGCCTGGAGTGTACCCCTTACTAGCGGGGAATTTATCTCTGGGGCCAACGTCCTGACTTTC. Residues: CAWSVPLTSGEFISGANVLTF.

This clone was picked up one time. The chain couples TRBV30 to TRBJ1-3; D remains unclear. The germline gives CDR1 GTSNPN, CDR2 SVGIG (reference sequence). V gave up 0 bases and J gave up 0 bases, with 9 bases separating them. The CDR3 extends over 15 amino acids. This chain's CDR3 is CAWSVVYSSGNTIYF. CDR3 bases: TGTGCCTGGAGTGTCGTCTACAGCTCTGGAAACACCATATATTTT.

This chain uses TRBV9 with TRBJ1-6; 7 positions agree with TRBD1. Germline assignment: CDR1 SGDLS and CDR2 YYNGEE. The V gene end was trimmed by 4 bases and the J gene end by 8 bases; junction bases not matched to a gene: 6. CDR3 length: 14 amino acids. The chain's CDR3 is CASSPRQGHSPLHF. Written as DNA, the CDR3 is TGTGCCAGCAGCCCCCGACAGGGCCATTCACCCCTCCACTTT.

V gene TRBV30 combines with J gene TRBJ1-1; the match to TRBD1 covers 8 bases. This CDR3 is 13 amino acids long. After removal of 5 bases from V and 7 bases from J, the junction contained 9 bases not matched to a gene. Germline assignment: CDR1 GTSNPN and CDR2 SVGIG (reference sequence). The CDR3 DNA is TGTGCCTGGTTTGGGCAGGGGGCATTTGAAGCTTTCTTT. Its translation is CAWFGQGAFEAFF.

The chain uses TRBV24-1 and TRBJ1-6; D may be TRBD1 (5 bases). Trimming left V 6 bases short and J 5 bases short, with 7 bases between. Per the germline V gene, CDR1 is KGHDR and CDR2 is SFDVKD. The CDR3 sequence is 13 residues long. CDR3 residues: CATSTGDNSPLHF. The CDR3, as DNA: TGTGCCACCAGTACGGGGGATAATTCACCCCTCCACTTT.

The chain has TRBV30 and TRBJ1-1; TRBD1 matches 9 bases. This CDR3 is 14 amino acids long. Germline V CDR1 and CDR2: GTSNPN, SVGIG (reference sequence). The trim removed 5 bases at V and 7 bases at J, leaving 11 bases unmatched. The CDR3 protein is CAWATGQGMDEAFF. The CDR3 DNA reads as TGTGCCTGGGCAACAGGACAGGGGATGGATGAAGCTTTCTTT.

This clone has just a few counts. This CDR3 is also generated by other DNA sequences in the sample. The chain links TRBV11-2 to TRBJ1-1; D unresolved. From germline, CDR1 is SGHAT and CDR2 FQNNGV. The CDR3 extends over 13 amino acids. Trimming stripped 1 base from V and 1 base from J, with 4 bases between. The CDR3 loop is CASSLGANTEAFF. CDR3 coding DNA: TGTGCCAGCAGCTTAGGGGCGAACACTGAAGCTTTCTTT.

This chain uses TRBV6-5 with TRBJ1-2; D is undetermined. The germline V gene has CDR1 MNHEY and CDR2 SVGAGI. CDR3 length equals 13 residues. Trimming stripped 8 bases from V and 4 bases from J, with 14 bases between. In DNA form, the CDR3 reads TGTGCCAGCCGGGAGGGTTTGTCCTATGGCTACACCTTC. Translated, it gives CASREGLSYGYTF.

V usage is TRBV5-1 and J usage is TRBJ2-7, with TRBD1 identical over 7 bases. The J segment lost 2 bases and the V segment lost 6 bases, leaving 5 bases of the junction unmatched. Germline assignment: CDR1 SGHRS and CDR2 YFSETQ. The CDR3 has 13 amino acids. The CDR3 DNA is TGCGCCAGCACGGGACAGAATGCCTACGAGCAGTACTTC. This translates into CASTGQNAYEQYF.

A single count supports this clone. CDR3 protein: CATSDSGRRGNQPQHF. Here the CDR3 DNA reads TGTGCCACCAGTGACTCCGGGAGACGCGGCAATCAGCCCCAGCATTTT. The chain recombines TRBV24-1 with TRBJ1-5; no reliable D call. Germline V gene lookup returns CDR1 KGHDR and CDR2 SFDVKD. This CDR3 comprises 16 residues. V gave up 4 bases and J gave up 2 bases, with 14 bases separating them.

The genes are TRBV19 and TRBJ1-2, with 7 bases aligning to TRBD1. Germline lookup yields CDR1 LNHDA and CDR2 SQIVND (reference sequence). CDR3 length: 16 residues. Trimming removed 6 bases from V and 1 base from J; junction bases left unmatched: 11. The CDR3 nucleotides read TGTGCCAGTAGCGACTCCAGGACAGGACTTAACTATGGCTACACCTTC. Residues: CASSDSRTGLNYGYTF.

This clone has a single count. J is TRBJ2-2 and V is TRBV27; D possibly corresponds to TRBD1 (7 bases). V dropped 6 bases and J dropped 0 bases, with 11 bases sitting between them. CDR3 length equals 15 residues. The germline CDR1 and CDR2 sequences are MNHEY and SMNVEV (reference sequence). CDR3 residues: CASRRGQSNTGELFF. In nucleotides, the CDR3 is TGTGCCAGCAGGCGGGGACAGTCGAACACCGGGGAGCTGTTTTTT.

The rearrangement links TRBV5-1 to TRBJ1-2; tentatively, D is TRBD1 (6 bases). CDR1 is SGHRS and CDR2 is YFSETQ in the germline V gene. V was pared by 4 bases and J by 5 bases, with 15 bases between. The CDR3 extends over 14 amino acids. CDR3 sequence: CASSRGTEIYGYTF. For the CDR3, the DNA is TGCGCCAGCAGCAGGGGGACGGAGATTTATGGCTACACCTTC.

V is TRBV19 and J is TRBJ1-6; 7 bases line up with TRBD1. Germline values: CDR1 LNHDA, CDR2 SQIVND (reference sequence). The CDR3 totals 15 residues. Losses at the gene ends were 9 bases for V and 0 bases for J; bases not matched to a gene: 5. CDR3 in DNA: TGTGCCAGCTCACCAGGGGGCTCCTATAATTCACCCCTCCACTTT. It codes for CASSPGGSYNSPLHF.